Listed here are 16 T cell receptor beta chains from one sample, sequenced in a study of Tregs in tolerant kidney transplant recipients. Libraries were prepared by immunoSEQ multiplex PCR; TCRdb keeps only in-frame clonotypes and omits some of them. Among hundreds of thousands of clones listed, approximately 83% were seen once. Sequenced sample: CD4+ T cells from blood. These TCRs come from a human donor in good health.

The chain is built from TRBV27 and TRBJ2-7; D may correspond to TRBD1 or TRBD2 (5 bases each). CDR3 length: 14 residues. Trimming left V 7 bases short and J 4 bases short, with 17 bases between. Germline assignment: CDR1 MNHEY and CDR2 SMNVEV (reference sequence). The CDR3 here is CASKEGTDYYEQYF. CDR3 DNA: TGTGCCAGCAAGGAAGGGACCGATTATTACGAGCAGTACTTC.

The chain has TRBV11-3 and TRBJ2-1; 10 nucleotides agree with TRBD2. The V gene's germline CDR1 is SGHNT and CDR2 YENEEA. There are 16 residues in the CDR3. Trimming at V came to 1 base and at J to 7 bases, leaving 7 bases not matched to a gene. The CDR3 reads CASSLGSSGSRNEQFF. CDR3 DNA: TGTGCCAGCAGCTTAGGATCTAGCGGGAGTCGAAATGAGCAGTTCTTC.

The chain links TRBV4-1 to TRBJ2-3; 11 nucleotides match TRBD2. CDR3 length equals 16 residues. The ends lost 2 bases at V and 2 bases at J; junction bases unmatched: 3. From germline, CDR1 is MGHRA and CDR2 YSYEKL. This CDR3 reads CASSQRLAGPTDTQYF. The CDR3 nucleotides are TGCGCCAGCAGCCAACGACTAGCGGGGCCCACAGATACGCAGTATTTT.

The chain employs TRBV6-5 and TRBJ2-7; the match to TRBD1 covers 8 bases. This CDR3 region has 16 residues. Unmatched junction bases numbered 7, after V lost 0 bases and J lost 3 bases. CDR1 and CDR2 from the germline V gene are MNHEY and SVGAGI. This CDR3 reads CASSYSRTGSHYEQYF. The CDR3 coding sequence is TGTGCCAGCAGTTACTCGCGGACAGGGAGTCACTACGAGCAGTACTTC.

The rearrangement uses TRBV6-6 and TRBJ2-2; D not resolved. This CDR3 contains 16 residues. The V end was cut by 0 bases, the J end by 2 bases, with 10 bases between. Germline lookup yields CDR1 MNHNY and CDR2 SVGAGI (reference sequence). CDR3 sequence reads: CASSYSSNRNTGELFF. The CDR3 DNA sequence: TGTGCCAGCAGTTACTCGAGTAACAGAAACACCGGGGAGCTGTTTTTT.

This clone was seen once. The V and J genes are TRBV7-2 and TRBJ2-5; 12 nucleotides align to TRBD2. The V gene end was trimmed by 5 bases and the J gene end by 4 bases; junction bases not matched to a gene: 5. The CDR3 is made up of 15 amino acids. The germline gives CDR1 SGHTA, CDR2 FQGNSA. This CDR3 is CASSPGLAGIETQYF. The CDR3 coding sequence is TGTGCCAGCAGCCCCGGACTAGCGGGGATAGAGACCCAGTACTTC.

This chain links TRBV6-1 with TRBJ1-2; 7 bases match TRBD1. V trimming: 4 bases; J trimming: 8 bases; junction bases outside the gene matches: 4. Germline V gives CDR1 MNHNS, CDR2 SASEGT. This CDR3 is 12 amino acids long. The CDR3 here is CASSVGDSGYTF. CDR3 DNA sequence: TGTGCCAGCAGTGTGGGGGACAGCGGCTACACCTTC.

The genes are TRBV6-1 and TRBJ1-1, with D possibly being TRBD1 (5 bases). Trimming removed 4 bases at V and 4 bases at J, with 13 bases between. The germline gives CDR1 MNHNS, CDR2 SASEGT. This CDR3 has 14 amino acids. DNA for the CDR3: TGTGCCAGCAGTGTAGGGACGGCACTCACTGAAGCTTTCTTT. It is translated as CASSVGTALTEAFF.

The chain uses TRBV10-1 and TRBJ1-5, with D unresolved. V lost 2 bases and J lost 4, with 6 bases in between. The CDR3 runs to 13 residues. The V gene's germline CDR1 is WNHNN and CDR2 SYGVQD (reference sequence). This CDR3 is CASSEGGNQPQHF. Written as DNA, the CDR3 is TGCGCCAGCAGTGAGGGAGGGAATCAGCCCCAGCATTTT.

The V and J genes are TRBV4-1 and TRBJ1-1; D unresolved. This CDR3 has 16 amino acids. Trimming pared 2 bases from V and 4 bases from J, leaving 17 bases between. Germline values: CDR1 MGHRA, CDR2 YSYEKL. The DNA for the CDR3 is TGCGCCAGCAGCCAACAATTGATGCCGGCAGGCACTGAAGCTTTCTTT. Protein product: CASSQQLMPAGTEAFF.

The chain links TRBV14 to TRBJ2-4; no definite D call. CDR1 and CDR2 (germline): SGHDN, FVKESK. This CDR3 has 16 residues. Trimming left V 0 bases short and J 6 bases short, with 15 bases between. The CDR3 is CASSQDHRAGVNIQYF. CDR3 DNA: TGTGCCAGCAGCCAAGATCATAGGGCTGGGGTAAACATTCAGTACTTC. The whole variable domain, filled in from reference TRBV14 and TRBJ2-4, reads EAGVTQFPSHSVIEKGQTVTLRCDPISGHDNLYWYRRVMGKEIKFLLHFVKESKQDESGMPNNRFLAERTGGTYSTLKVQPAELEDSGVYFCASSQDHRAGVNIQYFGAGTRLSVL.

The rearrangement joins TRBV5-4 to TRBJ2-1, with 10 nucleotides matching TRBD2. V lost 4 bases to trimming and J lost 5 bases; unmatched junction nucleotides: 9. The CDR3 contains 16 residues. Germline CDR1 is SGHNT and CDR2 is YYREEE (reference sequence). CDR3 protein: CASSLGLAGDDNEQFF. In DNA, the CDR3 is TGTGCCAGCAGCCTGGGCCTAGCGGGGGACGACAATGAGCAGTTCTTC.

This chain connects TRBV18 to TRBJ2-2; TRBD2 matches 8 bases. Germline CDR1 KGHSH, CDR2 LQKENI. J was trimmed by 7 bases and V by 2 bases; bases with no gene match: 6. CDR3 length equals 15 residues. This CDR3 reads CASSPMTSEIGELFF. CDR3 in DNA: TGTGCCAGCTCACCAATGACTAGCGAGATCGGGGAGCTGTTTTTT. The whole variable domain, remainder taken from reference TRBV18 and TRBJ2-2, is NAGVMQNPRHLVRRRGQEARLRCSPMKGHSHVYWYRQLPEEGLKFMVYLQKENIIDESGMPKERFSAEFPKEGPSILRIQQVVRGDSAAYFCASSPMTSEIGELFFGEGSRLTVL.

The chain joins TRBV7-9 to TRBJ1-2, with a possible D match to TRBD1 (5 bases). Per the germline V gene, CDR1 is SEHNR and CDR2 is FQNEAQ (reference sequence). This CDR3 contains 13 residues. Between the trimmed V and J ends, which lost 4 bases and 8 bases, there was a span of 14 bases. CDR3 sequence: CASSYGTQAGYTF. CDR3 sequence (DNA): TGTGCCAGCAGCTACGGGACTCAGGCGGGCTACACCTTC.

In this sample, this clone turned up once. This chain uses TRBV6-5 with TRBJ1-3; D is unresolved. Trimming cost V 0 bases and J 3 bases, with 9 bases left between them. The CDR3 sequence is 15 residues long. Germline loops: CDR1 MNHEY, CDR2 SVGAGI. The CDR3 DNA follows: TGTGCCAGCAGTTACTCGAGGGCTAATGGAAACACCATATATTTT. Translating gives CASSYSRANGNTIYF.

The gene calls are TRBV30 and TRBJ1-3; D remains ambiguous. Germline CDR1 and CDR2: GTSNPN and SVGIG (reference sequence). V shed 0 bases and J shed 0 bases, with 9 bases lying between them. This CDR3 is built from 15 residues. The CDR3 region is CAWSVLTVSGNTIYF. CDR3 DNA: TGTGCCTGGAGTGTATTAACAGTCTCTGGAAACACCATATATTTT.